The 3 T cell receptor beta chains given below trace back to one sample, sequenced in a study of blood T cell repertoires in COVID-19. Clones were read by immunoSEQ multiplex PCR, and TCRdb kept only the in-frame ones, dropping some. Among fewer than 200,000 clones listed, more than 85% were seen once. What was sequenced was peripheral blood. The origin of the receptors is a man between 35 and 55 years old with active or convalescent COVID-19.

The rearrangement uses TRBV5-1 and TRBJ2-3; 7 nucleotides agree with TRBD2. CDR1 and CDR2 from the germline V gene are SGHRS and YFSETQ. The CDR3 sequence is 14 residues long. V dropped 6 bases and J dropped 1; count of bases not matched to a gene: 5. The CDR3 loop reads CASKGTSGTDTQYF. Written as DNA, the CDR3 is TGCGCCAGCAAGGGTACTAGCGGCACAGATACGCAGTATTTT.

Only one count was recorded for this clone. The V gene is TRBV5-5, the J gene TRBJ2-1; TRBD2 matches 10 bases. The ends lost 4 bases at V and 5 bases at J; junction bases unmatched: 3. Germline-derived CDR1 and CDR2 are SGHKS and YYEKEE (reference sequence). This CDR3 has 14 residues. CDR3 bases: TGTGCCAGCAGCCCAGGACTAGCGGACAATGAGCAGTTCTTC. Protein product: CASSPGLADNEQFF.

J is TRBJ1-2 and V is TRBV24-1; a weak D match, TRBD1 (6 bases). The CDR3 covers 12 residues. Deletions cut 4 bases from V and 8 bases from J, with 10 bases between. The germline CDR1 and CDR2 sequences are KGHDR and SFDVKD. DNA for the CDR3: TGTGCCACCAGTGAGGGGGCGCGGGGCTACACCTTC. Its translation is CATSEGARGYTF.